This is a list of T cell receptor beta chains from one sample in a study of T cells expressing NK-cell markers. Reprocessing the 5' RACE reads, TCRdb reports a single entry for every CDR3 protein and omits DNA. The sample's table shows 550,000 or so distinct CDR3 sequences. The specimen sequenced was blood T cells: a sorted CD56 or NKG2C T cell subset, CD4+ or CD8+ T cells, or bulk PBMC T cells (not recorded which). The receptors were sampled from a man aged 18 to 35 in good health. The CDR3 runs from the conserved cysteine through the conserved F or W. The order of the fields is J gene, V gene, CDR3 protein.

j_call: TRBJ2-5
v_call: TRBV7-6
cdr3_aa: CASSSSRSGRLETQYF

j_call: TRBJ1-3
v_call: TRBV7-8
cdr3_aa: CASSPWTGGDLFGNTIYF

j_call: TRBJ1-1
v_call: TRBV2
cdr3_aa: CASSAGIDTEAFF

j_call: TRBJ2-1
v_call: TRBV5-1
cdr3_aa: CASSLVGLAGVKTNEQFF

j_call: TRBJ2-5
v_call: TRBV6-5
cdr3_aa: CASSYPETGPEETQYF

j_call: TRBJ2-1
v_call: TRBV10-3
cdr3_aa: CAISESMRGRSYNEQFF

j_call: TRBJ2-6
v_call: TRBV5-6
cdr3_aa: CASSGLNGANVLTF

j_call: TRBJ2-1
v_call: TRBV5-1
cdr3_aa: CASSLRGVNYNEQFF

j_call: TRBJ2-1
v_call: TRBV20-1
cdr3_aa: CSARNAASGSPLAFEQFF

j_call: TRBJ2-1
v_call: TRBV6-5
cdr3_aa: CASSSTGGGIRLSEQFF

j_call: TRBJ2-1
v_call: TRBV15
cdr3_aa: CATSRVGLPRTYNEQFF

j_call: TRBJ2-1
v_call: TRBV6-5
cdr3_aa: CASPKGLADYNEQFF

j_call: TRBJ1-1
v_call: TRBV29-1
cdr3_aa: CSVAEGVQDFF

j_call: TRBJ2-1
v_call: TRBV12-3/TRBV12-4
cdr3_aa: CASSLGPSSGSYNEQFF

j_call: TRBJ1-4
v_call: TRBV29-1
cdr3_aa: CSVRGARDPTNEKLFF

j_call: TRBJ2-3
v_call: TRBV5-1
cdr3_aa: CASSWTRKGQGRLTDTQYF

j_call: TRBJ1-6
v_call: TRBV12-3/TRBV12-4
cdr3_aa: CAVISSYNSPLHF

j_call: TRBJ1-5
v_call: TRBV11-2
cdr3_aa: CASSPGAVSNQPQHF

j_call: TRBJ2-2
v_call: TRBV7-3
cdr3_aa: CASSRMIDGTGELFF

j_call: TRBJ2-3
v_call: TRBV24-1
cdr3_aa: CATGEGRADTQYF

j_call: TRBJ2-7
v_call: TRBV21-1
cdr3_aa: CASSKRPGGPYEQYF

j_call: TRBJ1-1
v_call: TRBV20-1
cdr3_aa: CSALQTTMNTEAFF

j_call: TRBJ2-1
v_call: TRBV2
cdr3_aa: CASRPLAGGSYNEQFF

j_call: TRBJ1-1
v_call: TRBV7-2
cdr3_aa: CASSLVIDLNTEAFF

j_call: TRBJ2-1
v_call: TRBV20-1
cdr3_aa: CSARGPWGTGGFEQFF

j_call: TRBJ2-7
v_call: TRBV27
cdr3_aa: CASSLGLATYEQYF

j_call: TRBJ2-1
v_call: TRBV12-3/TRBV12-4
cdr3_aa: CASSLGELEFF

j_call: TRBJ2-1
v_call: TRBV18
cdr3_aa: CASSSGSGEAHNEQFF

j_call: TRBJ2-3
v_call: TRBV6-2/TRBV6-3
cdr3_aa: CASSPFQPDTQYF

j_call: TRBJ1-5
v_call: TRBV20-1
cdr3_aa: CSATMTGGVNQPQHF

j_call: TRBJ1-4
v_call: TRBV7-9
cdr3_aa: CASSLGTGNEKLFF

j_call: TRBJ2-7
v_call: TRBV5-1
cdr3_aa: CAPGKGRLAGGVHKSYEQYF

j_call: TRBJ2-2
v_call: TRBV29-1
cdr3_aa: CSVEEQGSGTGELFF

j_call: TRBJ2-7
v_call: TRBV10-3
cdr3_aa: CAISETRAGAYEQYF

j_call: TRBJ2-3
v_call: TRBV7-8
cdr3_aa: CASSLGWTGGTDTQYF

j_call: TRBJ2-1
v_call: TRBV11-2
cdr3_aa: CASSSPLGDLFF

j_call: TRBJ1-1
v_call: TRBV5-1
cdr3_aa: CASSLGGAGETEAFF